This TCR beta chain was sequenced during a study of shared clonotypes between healthy human individuals. Recent vaccinations or acute infections were absent in the healthy HIV-negative adult donors. As concerns this clone: The sample carries other DNA sequences with the same CDR3.

Profiled with immunoSEQ multiplex PCR; TCRdb holds only in-frame clones, not every one. Of 2 million to 2.5 million clones listed, under 95% were seen once; the top ten hold roughly 0.39%. The specimen was naive CD4+ T cells from PBMCs. The sample's subset: CD45RA+ positively selected. This TCR was recovered from a young man in good health. Some clones in this sample may be carry-over from other donors' samples.

This chain's CDR3 is CASSFRGGRETQYF. In nucleotides, the CDR3 is TGTGCCAGCAGTTTCCGGGGCGGGAGGGAGACCCAGTACTTC. V is TRBV27 and J is TRBJ2-5; 8 bases fit TRBD2. The V and J ends lost 3 bases and 5 bases, in that order; junction bases with no gene match: 5. CDR3 length: 14 residues. The V gene's germline CDR1 is MNHEY and CDR2 SMNVEV (reference sequence).